Listed below are T cell receptor beta chains from one sample, sequenced in a study of T cell repertoires in cytomegalovirus infection. Their antigen targets remain unknown. TCRdb used MiXCR to reprocess the reads, holding one entry per CDR3 protein. The sample shows around 300,000 distinct CDR3 sequences, about 20% of them seen only once. Sequenced here: cultured PBMCs, sampled from culture after CMV antigen stimulation. All receptors come from a human donor in good health (CMV status not recorded). Some clones in this sample may be carry-over from other donors' samples. CDR3s include the opening cysteine and the closing phenylalanine or tryptophan. Fields, in order: J gene, V gene, D gene, clone size, CDR3 DNA, CDR3 protein. A D gene is named only where the DNA matches it firmly. A clone size is listed for some rows: how often the clone was seen (once, few, many), or a class if it is expanded.

J gene: TRBJ1-2
V gene: TRBV7-2
D gene: -
clone size: many
CDR3 DNA: TGTGCCAGCAGCGTCCTCGGTCATGGCTACACCTTC
CDR3 protein: CASSVLGHGYTF

J gene: TRBJ2-6
V gene: TRBV6-1
D gene: TRBD1
clone size: -
CDR3 DNA: TGTGCCAGCAGGCGACCCGGGACAGGTCTCTCTGGGGCCAACGTCCTGACTTTC
CDR3 protein: CASRRPGTGLSGANVLTF

J gene: TRBJ2-1
V gene: TRBV7-6
D gene: TRBD2
clone size: few
CDR3 DNA: TGTGCCAGCAGCACAAGAGGGACATTAGCGGGAAGGTCCTACAATGAGCAGTTCTTC
CDR3 protein: CASSTRGTLAGRSYNEQFF

J gene: TRBJ1-5
V gene: TRBV12-3/TRBV12-4
D gene: -
clone size: -
CDR3 DNA: TGTGCCAGCAGTTCAGAGGGGGATCAGCCCCAGCATTTT
CDR3 protein: CASSSEGDQPQHF

J gene: TRBJ1-5
V gene: TRBV7-8
D gene: -
clone size: many
CDR3 DNA: TGTGCCAGCAGCTTAGACCCAGGGATAGTTCAGCCCCAGCATTTT
CDR3 protein: CASSLDPGIVQPQHF

J gene: TRBJ2-1
V gene: TRBV5-6
D gene: TRBD1
clone size: few
CDR3 DNA: TGTGCCAGCAGCTCCCTACAGGGGAACTACAATGAGCAGTTCTTC
CDR3 protein: CASSSLQGNYNEQFF

J gene: TRBJ2-7
V gene: TRBV7-9
D gene: TRBD1
clone size: many
CDR3 DNA: TGTGCCAGCGGCGGACAGGCCACCTACGAGCAGTACTTC
CDR3 protein: CASGGQATYEQYF

J gene: TRBJ2-1
V gene: TRBV7-2
D gene: -
clone size: many
CDR3 DNA: TGTGCCAGCAGCCCCTCACGGGAGCTCTACAATGAGCAGTTCTTC
CDR3 protein: CASSPSRELYNEQFF

J gene: TRBJ1-1
V gene: TRBV4-2
D gene: -
clone size: -
CDR3 DNA: TGTGCCAGCAGCCAGACATTCCGGGGCCCAGGGAACACTGAAGCTTTCTTT
CDR3 protein: CASSQTFRGPGNTEAFF

J gene: TRBJ2-3
V gene: TRBV7-8
D gene: TRBD1
clone size: once
CDR3 DNA: TGTGCCAGCAGTCCTACAGGGGGCTCGTCCGATACGCAGTATTTT
CDR3 protein: CASSPTGGSSDTQYF

J gene: TRBJ2-3
V gene: TRBV12-3/TRBV12-4
D gene: TRBD1
clone size: few
CDR3 DNA: TGTGCCAGCAGTTGGGACAGGGGGACAGATACGCAGTATTTT
CDR3 protein: CASSWDRGTDTQYF

J gene: TRBJ2-3
V gene: TRBV12-3/TRBV12-4
D gene: TRBD1
clone size: -
CDR3 DNA: TGTGCCAGCAGGGACAGGGCTCCAACAGATACGCAGTATTTT
CDR3 protein: CASRDRAPTDTQYF

J gene: TRBJ2-4
V gene: TRBV7-2
D gene: -
clone size: many
CDR3 DNA: TGTGCCAGCAGCTTAGGCACCGGGGACATTCAGTACTTC
CDR3 protein: CASSLGTGDIQYF

J gene: TRBJ1-2
V gene: TRBV20-1
D gene: -
clone size: -
CDR3 DNA: TGCAGTGCTAGAGATGGGGATACGAATGGCTACACCTTC
CDR3 protein: CSARDGDTNGYTF

J gene: TRBJ1-3
V gene: TRBV7-2
D gene: TRBD1
clone size: few
CDR3 DNA: TGTGCCAGCAGCTTTTGGACAGGGGCTGGAAACACCATATATTTT
CDR3 protein: CASSFWTGAGNTIYF

J gene: TRBJ1-3
V gene: TRBV12-3/TRBV12-4
D gene: TRBD1
clone size: -
CDR3 DNA: TGTGCCAGCAGTCCAGGGGGGACGGGAAACACCATATATTTT
CDR3 protein: CASSPGGTGNTIYF